These 14 T cell receptor beta chains came from one sample sequenced in a study of T cells in Graves' hyperthyroidism and ophthalmopathy. The source material, RNA transcripts, was used to amplify TCR beta CDR3 regions. The HTBI primer set served for first-round RT-PCR of the TCR CDR3. TCRdb re-analysed the multiplex PCR reads in MiXCR, keeping a single row per CDR3 protein. The data contain some 530,000 distinct CDR3 sequences, 20% to 25% of them singletons. The specimen sequenced was blood. The receptors come from a woman aged 70 to 79 with Graves' ophthalmopathy.

This clonotype was recorded many times. The genes are TRBV12-3 or TRBV12-4 and TRBJ2-4; 10 positions match TRBD2. V gave up 5 bases and J gave up 3 bases; unmatched junction bases: 16. The CDR3 has 19 amino acids. The CDR3 region has the DNA TGTGCCAGCAGTCCAGGCGGAGGGCTAGCGGGAGTCCTCAAAAACATTCAGTACTTC. This codes for CASSPGGGLAGVLKNIQYF.

This clonotype was picked up many times. This chain connects TRBV19 to TRBJ2-1, with TRBD2 identical over 9 bases. V was pared by 5 bases and J by 5 bases, with 7 bases of the junction left unmatched. The CDR3 is 15 amino acids. The germline V gene encodes CDR1 LNHDA and CDR2 SQIVND (reference sequence). Here the CDR3 reads CASSPGTSPNNEQFF. CDR3 DNA sequence: TGTGCCAGTAGTCCCGGGACTAGCCCAAACAATGAGCAGTTCTTC. Based on the CDR3 plus reference TRBV19 and TRBJ2-1, the full variable domain is DGGITQSPKYLFRKEGQNVTLSCEQNLNHDAMYWYRQDPGQGLRLIYYSQIVNDFQKGDIAEGYSVSREKKESFPLTVTSAQKNPTAFYLCASSPGTSPNNEQFFGPGTRLTVL.

There are a few counts of this clonotype. V is TRBV29-1 and J is TRBJ1-1; weak D call: TRBD1 (6 bases). V shed 6 bases and J shed 7 bases, with 15 bases lying between them. The CDR3 extends over 12 amino acids. The germline V gene encodes CDR1 SQVTM and CDR2 ANQGSEA. The CDR3 DNA follows: TGCAGCGTATGGACAGTTGGTATTGAAGCTTTCTTT. This encodes CSVWTVGIEAFF.

The chain links TRBV7-9 to TRBJ2-3; 11 bases are a match to TRBD2. The CDR3 contains 18 residues. Per germline, CDR1 SEHNR and CDR2 FQNEAQ (reference sequence). V was pared by 3 bases and J by 0 bases, with 8 bases of the junction left unmatched. The CDR3 loop reads CASSFGLAGDFSTDTQYF. The CDR3 DNA follows: TGTGCCAGCAGCTTCGGACTAGCGGGTGACTTTAGCACAGATACGCAGTATTTT. Full variable domain (missing parts from reference TRBV7-9 and TRBJ2-3): DTGVSQNPRHKITKRGQNVTFRCDPISEHNRLYWYRQTLGQGPEFLTYFQNEAQLEKSRLLSDRFSAERPKGSFSTLEIQRTEQGDSAMYLCASSFGLAGDFSTDTQYFGPGTRLTVL.

This clonotype was recorded at least ten times. The V and J genes are TRBV6-1 and TRBJ2-1, with TRBD2 matching 12 bases. With V trimmed by 7 bases and J by 9 bases, 13 bases remained unmatched. The length of the CDR3 is 16 residues. CDR1 and CDR2 from the germline V gene are MNHNS and SASEGT. The CDR3 sequence: CASNGLALAGGGEQFF. For the CDR3, the DNA is TGTGCCAGCAATGGGTTGGCACTAGCGGGAGGAGGTGAGCAGTTCTTC.

This clonotype has ten or more counts. This sequence joins TRBV11-2 and TRBJ2-1; D possibly matches TRBD1 or TRBD2 (5 bases each). The germline V gene encodes CDR1 SGHAT and CDR2 FQNNGV. V was clipped by 3 bases and J by 9 bases, with 15 bases between them. The CDR3 consists of 14 residues. The DNA of the CDR3 is TGTGCCAGCAGCTTCGGGGCAGGGAATAGTGAGCAGTTCTTC. This gives the protein CASSFGAGNSEQFF.

This clonotype occurred a few times. The chain joins TRBV6-1 to TRBJ2-3, with 10 positions matching TRBD2. CDR3 length: 16 amino acids. Germline lookup yields CDR1 MNHNS and CDR2 SASEGT. After removal of 5 bases from V and 5 bases from J, the junction contained 10 bases not matched to a gene. Here the CDR3 reads CASSPSGSMVGDTQYF. In DNA form, the CDR3 reads TGTGCCAGCAGTCCTAGCGGGAGTATGGTTGGAGATACGCAGTATTTT.

V is TRBV20-1 and J is TRBJ1-2; D gene unclear. The germline CDR1 and CDR2 sequences are DFQATT and SNEGSKA (reference sequence). The CDR3 extends over 11 amino acids. The V end was cut by 7 bases, the J end by 8 bases, with 14 bases between. This chain's CDR3 is CSGGRMAGYTF. The DNA for the CDR3 is TGCAGTGGAGGCAGGATGGCGGGCTACACCTTC.

In this sample, this clonotype turned up many times. V usage is TRBV20-1 and J usage is TRBJ2-5; tentatively, D is TRBD1 (6 bases). The germline V gene has CDR1 DFQATT and CDR2 SNEGSKA (reference sequence). The CDR3 runs 17 residues. The V end was cut by 0 bases, the J end by 3 bases, with 20 bases between. The CDR3 loop reads CSARDVFPRGVEETQYF. The DNA for the CDR3 is TGCAGTGCTAGAGATGTATTCCCCAGGGGAGTAGAAGAGACCCAGTACTTC.

The chain carries TRBV12-3 or TRBV12-4 and TRBJ2-1, with TRBD2 matching 9 bases. Trimming cost V 2 bases and J 8 bases; bases outside gene matches: 22. The CDR3 loop spans 20 amino acids. In nucleotides, the CDR3 is TGTGCCAGCAGTTTAAGTGTCTGGGGCGGGAGGGCCGGTGGGGGGCATGAGCAGTTCTTC. Its protein product is CASSLSVWGGRAGGGHEQFF.

The J gene is TRBJ2-6, the V gene TRBV20-1; 7 bases are a match to TRBD1. Germline loops: CDR1 DFQATT, CDR2 SNEGSKA (reference sequence). The CDR3 contains 15 residues. With 5 bases clipped from V and 1 base from J, the junction kept 5 bases outside the gene matches. As DNA, the CDR3 is TGCAGTGCTTACCGACAGGGATCTGGGGCCAACGTCCTGACTTTC. Encoded protein: CSAYRQGSGANVLTF.

In its sample, this clonotype was seen many times. The chain recombines TRBV12-3 or TRBV12-4 with TRBJ2-5; D call uncertain. The CDR3 sequence is 13 residues long. V dropped 6 bases and J dropped 2 bases, with 10 bases sitting between them. CDR3 amino acids: CASSMGPQETQYF. Written as DNA, the CDR3 is TGTGCCAGCAGCATGGGCCCGCAAGAGACCCAGTACTTC.

In regard to this clonotype: Compared with germline, one end of the junction differs, possibly owing to a read error. The J gene is TRBJ2-3, the V gene TRBV2; D perhaps matches TRBD2 (5 bases). The CDR3 runs to 15 residues. Germline assignment: CDR1 SNHLY and CDR2 FYNNEI. Here the CDR3 reads CASSEAGGSVDTHYF. The CDR3 nucleotides read TGTGCCAGCAGTGAAGCCGGTGGGAGCGTAGATACGCATTATTTT. Based on the CDR3 plus reference TRBV2 and TRBJ2-3, the full variable domain is EPEVTQTPSHQVTQMGQEVILRCVPISNHLYFYWYRQILGQKVEFLVSFYNNEISEKSEIFDDQFSVERPDGSNFTLKIRSTKLEDSAMYFCASSEAGGSVDTHYFGPGTRLTVL.

At least ten counts were recorded for this clonotype. The J gene is TRBJ2-3, the V gene TRBV28; D possibly matches TRBD1 or TRBD2 (5 bases each). V dropped 4 bases and J dropped 4 bases, with 12 bases sitting between them. Germline V lookup: CDR1 MDHEN, CDR2 SYDVKM. This CDR3 spans 14 amino acids. In nucleotides, the CDR3 is TGTGCCAGCAGTTCGCCCCTGGGGGCAGATACGCAGTATTTT. Its translation is CASSSPLGADTQYF.